Ten or more counts support the clone carrying this T cell receptor (beta chain). Its antigen is not known. These data are taken from a study of early T cells in non-severe SARS-CoV-2 infection. Study-wide background: Chains stayed unpaired after sequencing of bulk RNA from unsorted whole blood. General study results and limits: Matching against VDJdb likely underestimated virus-specific expansions, favoring anti-spike CD8.

Attached unique molecular identifiers marked individual cDNA molecules. TCRdb re-analysed the 5' RACE reads in MiXCR, keeping a single row per CDR3 protein. The data hold about 42,000 distinct CDR3 sequences, with 7.1% observed a single time. The CDR3 contains 15 residues. Trimming took 6 bases from V and 1 from J; bases not matched to a gene: 4. Germline values: CDR1 SQVTM, CDR2 ANQGSEA. The source of this sequence is an adult who was a healthcare worker with PCR-confirmed SARS-CoV-2 infection or an uninfected control (not recorded which). V usage is TRBV29-1 and J usage is TRBJ2-2; TRBD2 aligns across 11 bases. Sample: whole blood. The CDR3 DNA reads TGCAGCGTGGGGACTAGCGGAATGAACACCGGGGAGCTGTTTTTT. It translates to CSVGTSGMNTGELFF.